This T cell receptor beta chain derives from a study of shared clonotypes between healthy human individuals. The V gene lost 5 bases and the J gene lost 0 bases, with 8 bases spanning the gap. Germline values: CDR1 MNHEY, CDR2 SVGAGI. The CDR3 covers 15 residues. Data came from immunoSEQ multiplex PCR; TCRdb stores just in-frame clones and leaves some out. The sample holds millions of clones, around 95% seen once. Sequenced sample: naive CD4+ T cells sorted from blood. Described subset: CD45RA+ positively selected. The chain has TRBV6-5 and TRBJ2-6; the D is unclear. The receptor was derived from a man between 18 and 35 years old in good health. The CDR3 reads CASSRDPSGANVLTF. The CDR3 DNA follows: TGTGCCAGCAGTCGCGACCCCTCTGGGGCCAACGTCCTGACTTTC.